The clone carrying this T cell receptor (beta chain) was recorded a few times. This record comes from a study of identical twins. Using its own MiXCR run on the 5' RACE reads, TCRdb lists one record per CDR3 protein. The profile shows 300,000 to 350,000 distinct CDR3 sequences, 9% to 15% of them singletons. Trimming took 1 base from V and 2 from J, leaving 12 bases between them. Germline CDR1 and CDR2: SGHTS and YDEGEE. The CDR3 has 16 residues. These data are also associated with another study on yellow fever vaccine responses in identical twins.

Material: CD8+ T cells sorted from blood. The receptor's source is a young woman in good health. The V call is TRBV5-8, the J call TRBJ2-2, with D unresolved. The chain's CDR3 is CASSLPPDANTGELFF. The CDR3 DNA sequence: TGTGCCAGCAGCTTGCCCCCCGACGCCAACACCGGGGAGCTGTTTTTT. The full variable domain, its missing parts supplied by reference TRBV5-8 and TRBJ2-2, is EAGVTQSPTHLIKTRGQQATLRCSPISGHTSVYWYQQALGLGLQFLLWYDEGEERNRGNFPPRFSGRQFPNYSSELNVNALELEDSALYLCASSLPPDANTGELFFGEGSRLTVL.